Included here is one T cell receptor (beta chain) sequence, with context. What it recognizes is unknown. This CDR3 has 16 amino acids. Germline V gene sequence: CDR1 DFQATT, CDR2 SNEGSKA (reference sequence). Trimming took 3 bases from V and 5 from J; bases not matched to a gene: 13. The data were taken from a study of blood T cells in healthy people across ages. A second about 7 to 12 cycle PCR used barcoded and J-beta primers. Each CDR3 protein is one row after TCRdb ran MiXCR on the 5' RACE reads. This table holds more than 500,000 distinct CDR3 sequences, 25% to 30% found once. Findings and caveats of the study: Strong correlation was found linking TCR beta diversity to naive T cell percentage.

This clonotype was obtained from a woman in her seventies in good health. The sequenced material came from blood. The rearrangement links TRBV20-1 to TRBJ2-5; 9 positions match TRBD2. The CDR3 DNA follows: TGCAGTGCTAGTAGCCTTGGCGGGGGGGCGGAGGAGACCCAGTACTTC. It yields the protein CSASSLGGGAEETQYF.